Below, 21 T cell receptor beta chains from the same sample are listed, as sequenced in a study of early T cells in non-severe SARS-CoV-2 infection. TCRdb recomputed calls from the 5' RACE reads with MiXCR, one row per CDR3 protein. This sample yields roughly 57,000 distinct CDR3 sequences, of which about 13% are seen a single time; 9.3% belongs to the top ten. The sample here was whole blood, taken at baseline. These receptors were taken from an adult who was a healthcare worker with PCR-confirmed SARS-CoV-2 infection or an uninfected control (not recorded which).

This clonotype is medium-sized in the sample. The chain joins TRBV29-1 to TRBJ1-3; unclear D gene. The germline gives CDR1 SQVTM, CDR2 ANQGSEA. Between the trimmed V and J ends, which lost 7 bases and 0 bases, there was a span of 13 bases. The CDR3 has 14 amino acids. This CDR3 is CSGRRSCSGNTIYF. The CDR3, as DNA: TGCAGCGGGCGGAGGAGTTGCTCTGGAAACACCATATATTTT.

This clonotype was seen more than once but under ten times. The V call is TRBV7-3, the J call TRBJ2-1, with D possibly matching TRBD2 (5 bases). The germline V and J ends were trimmed by 5 bases and 9 bases, with 20 bases remaining between them. This CDR3 comprises 15 residues. The V gene's germline CDR1 is SGHTA and CDR2 FQGTGA. CDR3 DNA: TGTGCCAGCAGCACAAGCGGTAGTCCTATGGCTGAGCAGTTCTTC. It encodes CASSTSGSPMAEQFF. Supplemented by reference TRBV7-3 and TRBJ2-1, the full variable domain reads GAGVSQTPSNKVTEKGKYVELRCDPISGHTALYWYRQSLGQGPEFLIYFQGTGAADDSGLPNDRFFAVRPEGSVSTLKIQRTERGDSAVYLCASSTSGSPMAEQFFGPGTRLTVL.

The sample holds a few counts of this clonotype. The V call is TRBV5-4, the J call TRBJ2-3; the D gene is possibly TRBD2 (6 bases). V shed 4 bases and J shed 0 bases, with 12 bases lying between them. From germline, CDR1 is SGHNT and CDR2 YYREEE (reference sequence). The CDR3 consists of 15 residues. The DNA for the CDR3 is TGTGCCAGCAGCCGGGAGACGGCTAGCACAGATACGCAGTATTTT. This translates into CASSRETASTDTQYF.

The genes are TRBV6-5 and TRBJ2-7; possibly TRBD2 for D (7 bases). This CDR3 region has 13 residues. V was cut by 6 bases and J by 6 bases, with 15 bases left in between. From germline, CDR1 is MNHEY and CDR2 SVGAGI. As DNA, the CDR3 is TGTGCCAGCAGGAACCCGGGGGGCGTCGAGCAGTACTTC. It translates to CASRNPGGVEQYF.

The rearrangement uses TRBV5-1 and TRBJ1-4, with D tentatively TRBD1 (5 bases). Trimming took 4 bases from V and 6 from J, leaving 13 bases between them. The CDR3 is 14 residues long. From germline, CDR1 is SGHRS and CDR2 YFSETQ. This chain's CDR3 is CASSRVSRDEKLFF. CDR3 nucleotides: TGCGCCAGCAGCCGGGTATCCAGGGATGAAAAACTGTTTTTT.

This clonotype has ten or more counts. The chain has TRBV13 and TRBJ2-2; D unclear. V shed 1 base and J shed 5 bases, with 14 bases lying between them. Per the germline V gene, CDR1 is PRHDT and CDR2 is FYEKMQ (reference sequence). There are 16 residues in the CDR3. CDR3 in DNA: TGTGCCAGCAGCTTAGAAACACCTACTGGGACCGGGGAGCTGTTTTTT. Translated, it gives CASSLETPTGTGELFF.

The chain joins TRBV29-1 to TRBJ2-1; tentative D call: TRBD1 (6 bases). Looked up from germline, CDR1 is SQVTM and CDR2 is ANQGSEA. The V end was cut by 8 bases, the J end by 0 bases, with 14 bases between. This CDR3 has 14 residues. CDR3 protein: CSFGQPSSYNEQFF. CDR3 in DNA: TGCAGCTTTGGACAGCCGAGCTCCTACAATGAGCAGTTCTTC.

This clonotype occurred many times. The J gene is TRBJ2-1, the V gene TRBV20-1; 9 bases line up with TRBD2. Per germline, CDR1 DFQATT and CDR2 SNEGSKA (reference sequence). The CDR3 consists of 19 residues. V gave up 0 bases and J gave up 11 bases; unmatched junction bases: 23. Here the CDR3 reads CSARDPSRDGASGIPKQFF. The CDR3 nucleotides read TGCAGTGCTAGAGATCCTTCTCGTGACGGTGCTAGCGGGATTCCCAAGCAGTTCTTC.

This clonotype was seen a handful of times. This chain connects TRBV20-1 to TRBJ1-1, with D perhaps TRBD1 (6 bases). CDR1 and CDR2 from the germline V gene are DFQATT and SNEGSKA (reference sequence). The CDR3 covers 12 residues. Trimming shortened V by 5 bases and J by 1 base, and 8 bases separated the two germline ends. The chain's CDR3 is CSARDTNTEAFF. Here the CDR3 DNA reads TGCAGTGCTCGGGACACGAACACTGAAGCTTTCTTT.

This clonotype was detected many times. The chain is built from TRBV7-9 and TRBJ1-2; D gene unclear. Germline lookup yields CDR1 SEHNR and CDR2 FQNEAQ (reference sequence). The CDR3 runs 15 residues. Trimming shortened V by 1 base and J by 2 bases, and 11 bases separated the two germline ends. The CDR3 nucleotides read TGTGCCAGCAGCTTAGGGCGCGCGCCGAACTATGGCTACACCTTC. Protein sequence: CASSLGRAPNYGYTF.

CDR3: CASSLVDRGVFEQYF. Written as DNA, the CDR3 is TGTGCCAGCAGTTTAGTTGACAGGGGCGTCTTCGAGCAGTACTTC. This chain connects TRBV27 to TRBJ2-7, with 8 bases lining up with TRBD1. The CDR3 totals 15 residues. The germline V gene has CDR1 MNHEY and CDR2 SMNVEV (reference sequence). Trimming cost V 2 bases and J 6 bases; bases outside gene matches: 9.

This chain links TRBV7-9 with TRBJ2-2; TRBD1 agrees at 7 bases. The junction had 3 bases not matched to a gene; V was cut back by 0 bases and J by 5 bases. CDR1 and CDR2 (germline): SEHNR, FQNEAQ (reference sequence). The CDR3 totals 15 residues. The CDR3: CASSLAGQETGELFF. In DNA, the CDR3 is TGTGCCAGCAGCTTAGCAGGACAGGAGACCGGGGAGCTGTTTTTT.

This clonotype has a handful of counts. The chain combines TRBV7-9 with TRBJ2-2; D not resolved. CDR1 is SEHNR, CDR2 FQNEAQ, per germline (reference sequence). V was trimmed by 2 bases and J by 2 bases, leaving 6 bases between them. The CDR3 covers 14 residues. The CDR3 nucleotides are TGTGCCAGCAGCTTACGGACCAACACCGGGGAGCTGTTTTTT. Translating it yields CASSLRTNTGELFF.

A few counts support this clonotype. This chain links TRBV6-6 with TRBJ2-1; 9 bases line up with TRBD2. The CDR3 is made up of 16 amino acids. V gave up 6 bases and J gave up 9 bases; unmatched junction bases: 15. Germline-derived CDR1 and CDR2 are MNHNY and SVGAGI (reference sequence). The DNA of the CDR3 is TGTGCCAGCAGCTCTAGCGGGATTCTTCGGGGGGGTGAGCAGTTCTTC. It codes for CASSSSGILRGGEQFF.

This clonotype was counted between two and nine times. The chain couples TRBV4-1 to TRBJ2-2, with 7 positions matching TRBD2. The V segment lost 0 bases and the J segment 1 base; nucleotides outside the gene matches: 2. This CDR3 is 16 amino acids long. Germline CDR1 reads MGHRA; CDR2 reads YSYEKL. The CDR3 sequence is CASSQDLAVNTGELFF. CDR3 DNA: TGCGCCAGCAGCCAAGACCTAGCGGTGAACACCGGGGAGCTGTTTTTT.

Only a few counts were recorded for this clonotype. The J gene is TRBJ2-1, the V gene TRBV7-9; D uncertain. The germline gives CDR1 SEHNR, CDR2 FQNEAQ (reference sequence). CDR3 size: 15 residues. V was pared by 3 bases and J by 5 bases, with 14 bases between. The DNA of the CDR3 is TGTGCCAGCAGCTTGAGGTCTGGCTGGGACAATGAGCAGTTCTTC. This sequence encodes CASSLRSGWDNEQFF.

At least ten counts were recorded for this clonotype. The J gene is TRBJ2-7, the V gene TRBV7-2; a possible D gene is TRBD2 (6 bases). Germline CDR1 is SGHTA and CDR2 is FQGNSA. The CDR3 length is 14 residues. The germline V and J ends were trimmed by 4 bases and 7 bases, with 17 bases remaining between them. The CDR3 DNA is TGTGCCAGCAGCTCCGAGAGGGGACTGGGGGAGCAGTACTTC. This encodes CASSSERGLGEQYF.

The chain carries TRBV20-1 and TRBJ2-7, with D tentatively TRBD1 (6 bases). Trimming removed 6 bases at V and 2 bases at J, with 14 bases between. The CDR3 loop spans 13 amino acids. Germline V gives CDR1 DFQATT, CDR2 SNEGSKA (reference sequence). CDR3 region: CSAPRQVTYEQYF. In DNA form, the CDR3 reads TGCAGTGCCCCGAGACAGGTTACCTACGAGCAGTACTTC.

This clonotype was picked up a small number of times. V usage is TRBV3-1 and J usage is TRBJ1-4; D may be TRBD1 (5 bases). CDR1 is LGHDT and CDR2 is YNNKEL in the germline V gene (reference sequence). The V end was cut by 2 bases, the J end by 7 bases, with 11 bases between. The CDR3 sequence is 14 residues long. The CDR3 loop is CASSQYGGAEKLFF. As DNA, the CDR3 is TGTGCCAGCAGCCAATATGGGGGAGCTGAAAAACTGTTTTTT.

At least ten counts were recorded for this clonotype. V usage is TRBV7-2 and J usage is TRBJ2-1; 9 bases line up with TRBD2. The CDR3 is made up of 15 amino acids. V gave up 2 bases and J gave up 6 bases; unmatched junction bases: 5. The V gene's germline CDR1 is SGHTA and CDR2 FQGNSA. CDR3 residues: CASSLIAGVGNEQFF. In nucleotides, the CDR3 is TGTGCCAGCAGCTTAATAGCGGGGGTAGGCAATGAGCAGTTCTTC. The entire variable domain, with the rest obtained from reference TRBV7-2 and TRBJ2-1, is as follows: GAGVSQSPSNKVTEKGKDVELRCDPISGHTALYWYRQSLGQGLEFLIYFQGNSAPDKSGLPSDRFSAERTGGSVSTLTIQRTQQEDSAVYLCASSLIAGVGNEQFFGPGTRLTVL.

The genes are TRBV7-3 and TRBJ2-1; D possibly corresponds to TRBD2 (5 bases). Germline CDR1 SGHTA, CDR2 FQGTGA. V was pared by 5 bases and J by 1 base, with 12 bases between. The CDR3 sequence is 15 residues long. CDR3: CASSPDFRSYNEQFF. DNA of the CDR3: TGTGCCAGCAGCCCGGACTTTCGGTCCTACAATGAGCAGTTCTTC.